This record looks at one TCR beta chain sequence and its context. The antigen is undetermined. Sequencing used immunoSEQ multiplex PCR; TCRdb keeps in-frame clones, though not all of them. The top ten clones hold 0.67% of a sample with 95,000 to 120,000 clones, approximately 94% of them seen once. Per germline, CDR1 SGHVS and CDR2 FQNEAQ. This CDR3 has 14 residues. V gave up 5 bases and J gave up 5 bases, with 13 bases separating them. Separate from the approximately 720-subject first cohort, the roughly 120-subject validation cohort was the one that the donors belonged to. This sample was taken from a study of cytomegalovirus exposure and HLA in healthy donors. General study results and limits: The authors confirmed in vitro that three CMV-associated chains were specific for CMV antigens.

The source material was PBMCs. This receptor was identified in a woman in her late teens or twenties in good health and CMV-seronegative. The rearrangement joins TRBV7-8 to TRBJ1-5, with a weak D call TRBD1 (5 bases). The CDR3 spells CASSPNLGHQPQHF. The CDR3 nucleotides read TGTGCCAGCAGCCCGAATCTGGGGCATCAGCCCCAGCATTTT.